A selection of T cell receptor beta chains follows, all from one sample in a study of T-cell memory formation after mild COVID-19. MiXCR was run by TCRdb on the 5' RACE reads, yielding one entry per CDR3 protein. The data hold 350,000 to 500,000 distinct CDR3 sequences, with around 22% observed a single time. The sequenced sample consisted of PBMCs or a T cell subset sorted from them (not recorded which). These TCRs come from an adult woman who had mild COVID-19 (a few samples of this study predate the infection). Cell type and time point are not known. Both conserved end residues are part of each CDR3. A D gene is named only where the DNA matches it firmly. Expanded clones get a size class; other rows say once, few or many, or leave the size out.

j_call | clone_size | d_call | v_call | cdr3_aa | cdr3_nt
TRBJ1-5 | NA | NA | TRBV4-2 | CASSQAVSSNQPQHF | TGTGCCAGCAGCCAAGCTGTGTCTAGCAATCAGCCCCAGCATTTT
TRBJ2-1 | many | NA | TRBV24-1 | CATSDLSGGSYGEQFF | TGTGCCACCAGTGATTTGTCCGGGGGATCTTATGGTGAGCAGTTCTTC
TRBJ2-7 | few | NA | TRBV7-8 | CASSDQSHEQYF | TGTGCCAGCAGCGACCAGAGCCACGAGCAGTACTTC
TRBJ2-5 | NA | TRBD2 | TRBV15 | CATSARTSDQETQYF | TGTGCCACCAGCGCCCGCACTAGCGACCAAGAGACCCAGTACTTC
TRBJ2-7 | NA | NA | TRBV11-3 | CASSPQGSPYEQYF | TGTGCCAGCAGCCCCCAGGGTAGTCCCTACGAGCAGTACTTC
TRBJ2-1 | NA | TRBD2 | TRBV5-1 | CASSFVVSGSSYNEQFF | TGCGCCAGCAGCTTTGTCGTTAGCGGGAGCTCCTACAATGAGCAGTTCTTC
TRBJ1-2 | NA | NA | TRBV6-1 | CASSEAVRSTGYTF | TGTGCCAGCAGTGAAGCAGTTCGGTCTACGGGCTACACCTTC
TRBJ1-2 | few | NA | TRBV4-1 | CASSQAKLGYTF | TGCGCCAGCAGCCAAGCAAAGTTGGGCTACACCTTC
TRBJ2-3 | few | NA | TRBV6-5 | CASSYDGSTDTQYF | TGTGCCAGCAGTTACGACGGGAGCACAGATACGCAGTATTTT
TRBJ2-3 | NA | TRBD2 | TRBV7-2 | CASSLERLAGEPDTDTQYF | TGTGCCAGCAGCTTAGAGCGGCTAGCGGGAGAACCCGACACAGATACGCAGTATTTT
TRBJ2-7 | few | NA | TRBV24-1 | CATSGQQDYEQYF | TGTGCCACCAGTGGCCAACAGGACTACGAGCAGTACTTC
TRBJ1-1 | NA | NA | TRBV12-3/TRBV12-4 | CASSLPRLRVTNTEAFF | TGTGCCAGCAGTTTACCTCGTCTCAGGGTTACGAACACTGAAGCTTTCTTT
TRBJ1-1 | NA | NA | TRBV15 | CATSSQLNTEAFF | TGTGCCACCAGCAGCCAACTGAACACTGAAGCTTTCTTT
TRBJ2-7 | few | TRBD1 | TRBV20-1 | CSAKSRDRGLEQYF | TGCAGTGCTAAGAGCCGGGACAGGGGGCTCGAGCAGTACTTC
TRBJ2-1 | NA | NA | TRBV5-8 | CASSAIEGEQFF | TGTGCCAGCAGCGCAATAGAGGGTGAGCAGTTCTTC
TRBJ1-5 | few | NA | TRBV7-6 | CASSAEGESALWPQHF | TGTGCCAGCAGCGCAGAGGGGGAATCAGCCCTATGGCCCCAGCATTTT
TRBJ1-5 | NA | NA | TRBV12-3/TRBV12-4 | CASSLDRVQQPQHF | TGTGCCAGCAGTTTAGACAGGGTCCAGCAGCCCCAGCATTTT
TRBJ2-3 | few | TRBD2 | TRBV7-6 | CASSLQAGPTDNTQYF | TGTGCCAGCAGCTTACAAGCGGGGCCCACCGATAATACGCAGTATTTT
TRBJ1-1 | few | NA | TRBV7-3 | CASSLGGSSEAFF | TGTGCCAGCAGCTTGGGGGGATCGTCTGAAGCTTTCTTT
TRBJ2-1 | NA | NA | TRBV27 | CASSPALASYNEQFF | TGTGCCAGCAGTCCCGCCCTTGCCTCCTACAATGAGCAGTTCTTC
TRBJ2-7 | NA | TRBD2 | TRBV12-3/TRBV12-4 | CASSLRGGRGYEQYF | TGTGCCAGCAGTTTGCGAGGCGGGAGGGGCTACGAGCAGTACTTC
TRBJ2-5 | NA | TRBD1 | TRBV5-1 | CASSLGPGQGEETQYF | TGCGCCAGCAGCTTGGGACCGGGACAGGGGGAAGAGACCCAGTACTTC
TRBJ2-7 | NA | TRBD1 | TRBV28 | CASNNWDRGRSSPYEQYF | TGTGCCAGCAATAACTGGGACAGGGGGCGGTCGAGCCCCTACGAGCAGTACTTC
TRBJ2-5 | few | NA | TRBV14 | CASSLVRVETQYF | TGTGCCAGCAGCCTCGTCCGGGTAGAGACCCAGTACTTC
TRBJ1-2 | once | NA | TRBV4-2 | CASSHGQNYGYTF | TGTGCCAGCAGCCACGGACAGAACTATGGCTACACCTTC
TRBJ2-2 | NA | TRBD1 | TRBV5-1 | CASSTLLSILGRTGVTGELFF | TGCGCCAGCAGTACCCTCCTTTCCATTTTGGGCCGGACAGGGGTCACCGGGGAGCTGTTTTTT
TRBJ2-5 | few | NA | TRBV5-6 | CASSLSASWGYETQYF | TGTGCCAGCAGCTTATCTGCGAGTTGGGGATATGAGACCCAGTACTTC
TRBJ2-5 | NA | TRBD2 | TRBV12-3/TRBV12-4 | CASSGTSGRVRETQYF | TGTGCCAGCAGTGGGACTAGCGGGAGAGTCCGGGAGACCCAGTACTTC
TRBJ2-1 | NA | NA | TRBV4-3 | CASSQSGGNEQVF | TGCGCCAGCAGCCAATCTGGGGGAAATGAGCAGGTCTTC
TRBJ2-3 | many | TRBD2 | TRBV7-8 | CASSLGVAGAGTDTQYF | TGTGCCAGCAGCTTAGGAGTAGCGGGAGCGGGCACAGATACGCAGTATTTT
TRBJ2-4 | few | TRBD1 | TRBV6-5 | CASSYPWDRALEYF | TGTGCCAGCAGTTACCCTTGGGACAGGGCGCTCGAATACTTC
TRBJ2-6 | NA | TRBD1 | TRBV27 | CASRPVGVDRGVISGANVLTF | TGTGCCAGCAGACCGGTGGGAGTCGACAGGGGCGTAATCTCTGGGGCCAACGTCCTGACTTTC
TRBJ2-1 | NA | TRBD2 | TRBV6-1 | CASTARGGNEQFF | TGTGCCAGCACCGCGCGGGGGGGCAATGAGCAGTTCTTC
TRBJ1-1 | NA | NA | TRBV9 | CASSQGPKNTEAFF | TGTGCCAGCAGCCAGGGACCTAAGAACACTGAAGCTTTCTTT
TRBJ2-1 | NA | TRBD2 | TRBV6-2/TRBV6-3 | CASSWGGAVPDNEQFF | TGTGCCAGCAGTTGGGGAGGGGCCGTTCCAGACAATGAGCAGTTCTTC
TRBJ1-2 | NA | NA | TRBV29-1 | CSVELSGGYTF | TGCAGCGTTGAACTCTCGGGTGGCTACACCTTC
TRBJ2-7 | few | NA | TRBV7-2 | CASSSPGRDRRYEQYF | TGTGCCAGCAGCTCACCCGGCCGGGACCGCAGATACGAGCAGTACTTC
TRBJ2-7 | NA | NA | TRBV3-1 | CASSQEPRFQYF | TGTGCCAGCAGCCAAGAGCCTCGGTTCCAGTACTTC
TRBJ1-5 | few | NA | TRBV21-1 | CASRTTGSNQPQHF | TGTGCCAGCAGGACCACAGGGAGCAATCAGCCCCAGCATTTT
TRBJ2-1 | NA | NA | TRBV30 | CAWSSTLDEQFF | TGTGCCTGGAGCTCCACCTTGGATGAGCAGTTCTTC
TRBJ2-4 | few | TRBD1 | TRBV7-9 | CASSGQDRNIQYF | TGTGCCAGCAGCGGCCAGGACAGGAACATTCAGTACTTC
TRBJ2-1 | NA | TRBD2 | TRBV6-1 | CASRGLAGGHNEQFF | TGTGCCAGCAGAGGACTAGCGGGGGGGCACAATGAGCAGTTCTTC
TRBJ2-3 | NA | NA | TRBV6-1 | CASSEGPPSTDTQYF | TGTGCCAGCAGTGAAGGGCCACCTAGCACAGATACGCAGTATTTT
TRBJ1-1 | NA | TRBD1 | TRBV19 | CATQPGQKEAFF | TGTGCCACGCAACCGGGACAGAAAGAAGCTTTCTTT
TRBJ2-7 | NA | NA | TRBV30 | CAWRFRTSQLVF | TGTGCCTGGAGGTTCAGGACAAGCCAGTTGGTTTTC
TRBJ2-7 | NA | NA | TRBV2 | CASISGTGIYEQYF | TGTGCCAGCATTTCCGGGACGGGAATCTACGAGCAGTACTTC
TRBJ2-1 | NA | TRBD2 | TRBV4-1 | CASSLPGLAAYNEQFF | TGCGCCAGCAGCCTTCCGGGACTAGCGGCCTACAATGAGCAGTTCTTC